The entry below gives a single T cell receptor beta chain sequence along with its context. Its antigen is not yet known. Base qualities were left out, and no much larger clone turns up one base away. The cohort consisted of 650 to 700 healthy bone marrow donors. At the time of sampling, all cohort members were nominally healthy, though unrecorded immune exposures were likely present. The donor tested CMV seropositive and was one of the 289 seropositive cohort members. Every donor gave a peripheral blood sample, and the peripheral blood mononuclear cells from that sample were used for TCR beta sequencing. Genomic DNA was extracted from the blood cell samples with the Qiagen DNeasy Blood Extraction Kit. The source of the sample is a study of cytomegalovirus exposure and HLA in healthy donors (dated by TCRdb to about 2017). Concerning the study at large: In an earlier analysis of under 750 of the donors, less than 350 Gb of sequence data and 95 million to 130 million unique TCR beta sequences from roughly 190 million T cells were reported. A later analysis re-analyzed previously published TCR beta repertoires from about 600 donors and added high-resolution HLA genotyping to study TCR occurrence patterns. An early release covering around 630 HLA-typed donors comprised about 320 gigabases of sequencing data and around 80 million unique TCR sequences. Of the roughly 400 genotyped donors, roughly 80% were placed in the genetic ancestry cluster associated with self-reported Caucasian donors. Across about 380 genotyped donors of the cohort, an average of roughly 230,000 unique TCR beta nucleotide sequences per donor were sequenced, and roughly a sixth of those sequences were non-productive. The study aimed to test whether signatures of past pathogen exposure could be identified by cataloging public T cell receptors. Rather than drawing on any new phenotypic data, the later analysis identified candidate immune exposures from TCR beta sequences and the way those sequences occurred across donors. Genome-wide SNP genotypes for about 65% of the 666 donors were used in a later genetic analysis, which treated that subset as a discovery cohort. The number of donors typed differed by locus, with roughly 629-640 for A, B, C, DRB1 and DQB1, more than 500 for DQA1, 600 to 610 for DPA1, and 400 to 490 for DPB1. An earlier analysis of nearly 600 of the donors applied high-throughput TCR beta sequencing to assess whether each TCR beta V gene segment acted as functional or pseudogenic. The T cell repertoires of 666 subjects were profiled by immunosequencing and related to cytomegalovirus serostatus. HLA typing covered class I and class II loci at four-digit resolution. Because of strong linkage in the cohort, 4 to 6 DR-DQ haplotypes were treated as single units for association and clustering. Besides the first cohort of more than 650 subjects, a separate validation cohort made up of over a hundred different subjects was used. Donor age, sex, ethnicity and CMV serostatus were collected together with the repertoire data. All discovery cohort repertoires had been generated using a single sequencing platform. High-throughput TCR immunosequencing, statistical association of individual TCRs with disease status, and machine learning were combined to predict cytomegalovirus infection status. Broader findings and caveats from the paper: Immune exposure information for the cohort was limited to CMV serostatus. An earlier analysis of some 560 of the donors showed that most TCR beta V segments appeared in productive rearrangements either about 87% or about 30% of the time, which broadly matched IMGT annotations. The sequencing pipeline was judged likely to have produced a cluster of highly shared sequence variants as a technical artifact. Across donors, most TCR sequences were observed very rarely, whereas some public TCRs were present in many individuals. Linkage disequilibrium might explain the correlated functional status among segregating V segments, but an unknown experimental factor could not be excluded. This cohort had only TCR beta chains sequenced, and the lack of alpha or paired-chain data limited which features could be detected. In a later analysis, HLA-associated TCR beta chains showed more clonal expansion and lower generation probabilities than non-associated chains that were equally common. In a later genetic analysis, a missense DCLRE1C variant was associated with V-gene and J-gene trimming of TCR beta chains, and the association was replicated in an independent cohort. Presence/absence analyses assumed roughly uniform sequencing depth across donors, an assumption that may not hold. Fewer than 20 rarely observed V segments, including chromosome 9 orphons, were excluded from the earlier analysis of approximately 500 of the donors because counts were too low. A later analysis found that most CMV-associated TCR beta chains appeared HLA-restricted, with HLA associations seemingly driven largely by CMV exposure. In vitro tests confirmed that three of the cytomegalovirus-associated TCR beta chains recognize cytomegalovirus antigens. According to the authors, the approach could potentially be generalized to other disease states and immunological phenotypes. The classifier was reported to diagnose cytomegalovirus status with high specificity and sensitivity in both the original and validation cohorts. Some IMGT-functional V segments, including TRBV6-2 and TRBV6-3, could not be told apart with the 87-base-pair reads, so those segments were excluded. A later genetic analysis reported fewer N-insertions in productive TCRs among donors in an Asian-associated ancestry cluster than the roughly 720-donor mean. Strong co-occurrence of HLA alleles, especially DR and DQ, made assigning TCR associations to individual alleles difficult. Specific HLA alleles were associated with 15,000 to 20,000 TCR beta sequences at a false discovery rate of 0.05 in a later analysis. In a later analysis, TCR association rates were found to vary across HLA loci, with the most associated TCRs seen for DRB1 alleles and the fewest for HLA-C alleles. A further reported finding was that TCR beta sequences accurately predicted the HLA-A and HLA-B alleles for most subjects in the first cohort. In the study, 150 to 200 TCR beta chains were listed as associated with cytomegalovirus. According to a later analysis, parvovirus B19, influenza, CMV and Epstein-Barr virus appeared linked to several top co-occurrence clusters. Because HLA typing was missing for some donors at each locus, association tests included only the typed subset.

Cut back by 2 bases and 2 bases, the V and J ends lie 3 bases apart. CDR3 length: 13 amino acids, cysteine to phenylalanine. Only the CDR3 DNA is retained, 39 bases long and in frame from the first base. CDR1 and CDR2 (MDHEN, SYDVKM) derive from the germline V gene. The library was obtained by the immunoSEQ multiplex PCR assay. The multiplex PCR relied on a mix of 60 forward primers for TCR Vbeta segments and 13 reverse primers for TCR Jbeta segments. Amplification of the CDR3 region of rearranged TCR beta genes was performed with a multiplex PCR assay on genomic DNA. The amplified TCR beta libraries were sequenced on the Illumina HiSeq System as 87-base-pair reads. In the source study's methods: A later analysis counted approximately 84 million unique TCR beta chains across the 600 to 850 repertoires, and around 9.9 million of these chains were shared by at least two donors. Raw reads were error-corrected and collapsed into unique sequences by a nearest-neighbor algorithm in which closely related sequences were merged to remove PCR and sequencing errors. CDR3 sequences were aligned to IMGT reference sequences to assign V, D and J gene segments. For a sequence to be retained, at least a six-nucleotide match to both a V gene segment and a J gene segment was required. A rearrangement counted as productive if the CDR3 had no stop codons and remained in frame with V and J, and every other rearrangement counted as non-productive. Following IMGT convention, CDR3 was defined as the stretch from the second conserved V-encoded cysteine to the conserved J-encoded phenylalanine. The earlier analysis of 500 to 600 of the donors excluded sequences that lacked an unambiguous match to a single V gene segment. In an earlier analysis of several hundred of the donors, V segments were called functional above 56.7% productive rearrangements and were called segregating when the between-donor standard deviation exceeded 5%. A statistical classification framework was built for diagnosing cytomegalovirus status from the catalog of TCR beta chain sequences. A later analysis assigned V and J genes by comparing TCR nucleotide sequences with IMGT/GENE-DB human TR gene sequences. A later analysis assigned CDR3 sequences and most-parsimonious VDJ recombination scenarios with the TCRdist pipeline. In a later analysis, each TCR beta chain was defined by its CDR3 amino acid sequence together with its V-gene family, and reads without a unique V-gene family were excluded. A later analysis removed several hundred highly shared, low-generation-probability nucleotide sequences to deal with suspected cross-contamination and a sequencing artifact. A later analysis calculated a clonal expansion index for each public chain from normalized within-repertoire ranks of inferred template counts. In a later analysis, generation probabilities were computed using a VDJ recombination model fitted to out-of-frame rearrangements, and the results were checked against IGoR. In a later analysis, hypergeometric tests were used to score TCR-TCR, TCR-HLA and TCR-CMV co-occurrence, with a repertoire-size bias correction applied to TCR pairs. To estimate false discovery rates, a later analysis permuted the HLA or CMV assignments 20 times. In a later analysis, co-occurring TCRs were grouped with DBSCAN, and TCRdist sequence similarity was added when clustering was performed within HLA-allele-positive subsets. Repertoires with fewer than 30,000 or more than 120,000 public chains were left out of co-occurrence clustering, as were four to six repertoires with anomalous nucleotide sharing. Drawn from immuneACCESS, this table holds only the in-frame rearrangements with V and J called that TCRdb kept. Clones are partly lost; checked studies trace under half to an unresolved V gene and leave the rest unexplained. V and J calls and clone size follow that table, whereas D and trimming were derived from the DNA. For this sample the table gives around 150,000 clones, of which about 80% were detected only once. Jointly, the top ten make up roughly 13% of the sample.

Sequenced sample: PBMCs. The rearranged chain carries TRBV28 and TRBJ2-2, with no confident D gene call. This clonotype was obtained from a man aged 50 or older in good health and CMV-seropositive. The encoded CDR3 is CASSLGNTGELFF. In nucleotides, the sequence is TGTGCCAGCAGTTTAGGCAACACCGGGGAGCTGTTTTTT.